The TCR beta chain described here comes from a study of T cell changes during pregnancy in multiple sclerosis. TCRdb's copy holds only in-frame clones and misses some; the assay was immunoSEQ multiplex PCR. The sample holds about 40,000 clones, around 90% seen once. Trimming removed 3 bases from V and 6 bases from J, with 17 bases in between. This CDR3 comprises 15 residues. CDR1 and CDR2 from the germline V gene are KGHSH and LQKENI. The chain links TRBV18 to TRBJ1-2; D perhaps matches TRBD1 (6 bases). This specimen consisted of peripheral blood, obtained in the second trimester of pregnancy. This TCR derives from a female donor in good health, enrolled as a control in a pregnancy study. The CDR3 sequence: CASSPLPGTRDGYTF. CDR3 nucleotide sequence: TGTGCCAGCTCACCCCTTCCCGGGACAAGAGATGGCTACACCTTC.